Listed below are T cell receptor beta chains from one sample, sequenced in a study of shared clonotypes between healthy human individuals. TCRdb keeps only in-frame clones here, not all; method: immunoSEQ multiplex PCR. The sample lists a few million clones; around 90% were seen once. Sequencing was carried out using naive CD4+ T cells from PBMCs. All receptors come from a man aged 18 to 29 in good health. Some clones in this sample may be carry-over from other donors' samples. The CDR3 runs from the conserved cysteine through the conserved F or W. A D gene is named only where the DNA matches it firmly. Expanded clones get a size class; other rows say once, few or many, or leave the size out.

V gene,J gene,D gene,clone size,CDR3 DNA,CDR3 protein
TRBV7-3,TRBJ2-5,TRBD2,-,TGTGCCAGCAGCCCCCAGGGACTAGCGGGAGGAAGAGAGACCCAGTACTTC,CASSPQGLAGGRETQYF
TRBV7-9,TRBJ2-2,TRBD2,-,TGTGCCAGCAGCCACAGGACTAGCGGCAACACCGGGGAGCTGTTTTTT,CASSHRTSGNTGELFF
TRBV2,TRBJ2-7,TRBD2,-,TGTGCCAGCAGTGGACTTGAGAATCGGGCTAGCGGGAGAACGTACTCCTACGAGCAGTACTTC,CASSGLENRASGRTYSYEQYF
TRBV7-2,TRBJ2-2,TRBD2,-,TGTGCCAGCAGCTTTTCAGCGGGAGGGACCGGGGAGCTGTTTTTT,CASSFSAGGTGELFF
TRBV7-8,TRBJ2-7,-,-,TGTGCCAGCAGCTTGGAGATCTACGAGCAGTACTTC,CASSLEIYEQYF
TRBV12-5,TRBJ2-3,-,once,TGTGCTAGTGGGAGTGGCAGCGGAGGGAGCACAGATACGCAGTATTTT,CASGSGSGGSTDTQYF
TRBV6-5,TRBJ1-2,TRBD1,-,TGTGCCAGCAGTCTCAGACAGGGGGAGAATGGCTACACCTTC,CASSLRQGENGYTF
TRBV28,TRBJ1-4,-,-,TGTGCCAGCAGTTTATGGGGCGGTAGTAGTCGGGGAAATGAAAAACTGTTTTTT,CASSLWGGSSRGNEKLFF
TRBV7-2,TRBJ2-1,-,once,TGTGCCAGCAGCTTAGCGAAGGATGAGCAGTTCTTC,CASSLAKDEQFF
TRBV30,TRBJ1-5,-,few,TGTGCCTGGAGTTACAGGAGAAATCAGCCCCAGCATTTT,CAWSYRRNQPQHF
TRBV30,TRBJ1-3,-,-,TGTGCCTGGAGTGTCGCAGGGGCCGGAAACACCATATATTTT,CAWSVAGAGNTIYF
TRBV25-1,TRBJ1-3,TRBD1,-,TGTGCCAGCAGCAAGACACAGGGGACGGGAAACACCATATATTTT,CASSKTQGTGNTIYF
TRBV9,TRBJ2-1,TRBD2,once,TGTGCCAGCAGCCCTATCGGGACTAGCTTAGGCAATGAGCAGTTCTTC,CASSPIGTSLGNEQFF
TRBV5-1,TRBJ1-2,-,-,TGCGCCAGCAACAAGCAGGGCGCCAACTATGGCTACACCTTC,CASNKQGANYGYTF
TRBV11-3,TRBJ2-1,-,-,TGTGCCAGCAGCAAGGCGACCGTTATCTCCTACAATGAGCAGTTCTTC,CASSKATVISYNEQFF
TRBV5-1,TRBJ2-3,-,-,TGCGCCAGCAGTGCCGCAGCGGTAGCAGATACGCAGTATTTT,CASSAAAVADTQYF
TRBV7-2,TRBJ1-1,-,-,TGTGCCAGCAGCTGGATGGGGGACACTGAAGCTTTCTTT,CASSWMGDTEAFF
TRBV9,TRBJ2-7,-,-,TGTGCCAGCAGCCGAACAGGCGTTAGTCAGCAGTACTTC,CASSRTGVSQQYF
TRBV5-4,TRBJ1-2,-,-,TGTGCCAGCAGCTTGGGCGAGAACTATGGCTACACCTTC,CASSLGENYGYTF
TRBV7-3,TRBJ2-5,-,-,TGTGCCAGCAGCTTACAGGGAGCAGAGACCCAGTACTTC,CASSLQGAETQYF
TRBV29-1,TRBJ2-2,-,-,TGCAGCGTTGAATGGACACGGAAGAACACCGGGGAGCTGTTTTTT,CSVEWTRKNTGELFF
TRBV7-2,TRBJ2-2,TRBD2,few,TGTGCCAGCAGCCTGACTAGCTATATGGCCGGGGAGCTGTTTTTT,CASSLTSYMAGELFF
TRBV19,TRBJ1-5,-,-,TGTGCCAGTAGGAAGGACACCGGTCGACCCCAGCATTTT,CASRKDTGRPQHF
TRBV28,TRBJ2-1,TRBD1,-,TGTGCCAGCAGGACAACAGGGGGCTCCTACAATGAGCAGTTCTTC,CASRTTGGSYNEQFF
TRBV13,TRBJ2-7,TRBD2,-,TGTGCCAGCAGCTTAGGGCTAGCGGGGTACTACGAGCAGTACTTC,CASSLGLAGYYEQYF
TRBV5-1,TRBJ2-1,TRBD2,-,TGCGCCAGCAGCCCCTGGACTAGCGGGGTTTACAGTGAGCAGTTCTTC,CASSPWTSGVYSEQFF
TRBV4-3,TRBJ2-3,TRBD2,-,TGCGCCAGCAGCCAAGGTCTAGCGGGACTCTACACAGATACGCAGTATTTT,CASSQGLAGLYTDTQYF
TRBV10-3,TRBJ2-7,TRBD1,-,TGTGCCATCAGGGGACAGGGGGCTGCCTACGAGCAGTACTTC,CAIRGQGAAYEQYF
TRBV28,TRBJ1-5,-,-,TGTGCCAGCAGTTTCTACCCGGAGGGTCAGCCCCAGCATTTT,CASSFYPEGQPQHF
TRBV11-1,TRBJ1-1,-,-,TGTGCCAGCACCTCCAAGGGGGGGGCAGGGCCCATGAACACTGAAGCTTTCTTT,CASTSKGGAGPMNTEAFF
TRBV28,TRBJ1-3,-,-,TGTGCCAGCAGTTTCGCCAGCTCTGGAAACACCATATATTTT,CASSFASSGNTIYF
TRBV7-2,TRBJ2-4,TRBD2,-,TGTGCCAGCGCGGGGTCTAGCGGGAGAGCCATTCAGTACTTC,CASAGSSGRAIQYF
TRBV7-9,TRBJ2-1,-,-,TGTGCCAGCAGCTTACCTTACCTTTTCCTTGGGACTTACTACAATGAGCAGTTCTTC,CASSLPYLFLGTYYNEQFF
TRBV19,TRBJ2-3,-,-,TGTGCCAGTAGTTCATCAGGGGCAGATACGCAGTATTTT,CASSSSGADTQYF
TRBV5-1,TRBJ1-3,-,once,TGCGCCAGCAGCTTGACAGGGATGAATGGAAACACCATATATTTT,CASSLTGMNGNTIYF
TRBV14,TRBJ1-2,-,few,TGTGCCAGCAGCCAAGCAGGGTTCGGCTACACCTTC,CASSQAGFGYTF
TRBV14,TRBJ2-5,-,once,TGTGCCAGCAGCCAAGGGGCGGGGATCCAAGAGACCCAGTACTTC,CASSQGAGIQETQYF
TRBV7-3,TRBJ2-1,TRBD2,-,TGTGCCAGCAGCTTAGGGCGGGAGCTCAAGCAGTTCTTC,CASSLGRELKQFF
TRBV9,TRBJ1-3,TRBD1,-,TGTGCCAGCAGCCCCGATCCCCGGGACAGGGGGTACTCTGGAAACACCATATATTTT,CASSPDPRDRGYSGNTIYF
TRBV7-9,TRBJ2-7,TRBD1,-,TGTGCCAGCAGCTCGGGACAGGGGAGCTCCTACGAGCAGTACTTC,CASSSGQGSSYEQYF
TRBV5-6,TRBJ2-7,-,-,TGTGCCAGCAGCTTGGAGGTCGGGGGAGTATGGTACGAGCAGTACTTC,CASSLEVGGVWYEQYF
TRBV6-1,TRBJ1-5,-,once,TGTGCCAGCAATTTTAGGGGGAGGGGCAATCAGCCCCAGCATTTT,CASNFRGRGNQPQHF
TRBV19,TRBJ2-6,-,-,TGTGCCAGTAGTATACTGCCCTCTGGGGCCAACGTCCTGACTTTC,CASSILPSGANVLTF
TRBV2,TRBJ1-1,-,-,TGTGCCAGCAGTGATAGAGGTGAAGCTTTCTTT,CASSDRGEAFF
TRBV19,TRBJ1-4,-,-,TGTGCCAGTAGTAGACAAACGGGAGCTAATGAAAAACTGTTTTTT,CASSRQTGANEKLFF
TRBV28,TRBJ2-1,TRBD2,-,TGTGCCAGCAGCCCGGGACTAGCGGGGTCAAATGAGCAGTTCTTC,CASSPGLAGSNEQFF
TRBV5-4,TRBJ1-5,-,-,TGTGCCAGCAGCTTAGAGCCCAATCAGCCCCAGCATTTT,CASSLEPNQPQHF
TRBV6-5,TRBJ1-2,TRBD1,once,TGTGCCAGCAGGGCGACCGGGACAGGGGGCGGCTACACCTTC,CASRATGTGGGYTF
TRBV10-1,TRBJ1-6,-,-,TGCGCCAGCAGTAAAGGGGTTAATTCACCCCTCCACTTT,CASSKGVNSPLHF
TRBV28,TRBJ1-1,-,-,TGTGCCAGCAGTTTATTCGGGGGAAGTAGCACTGAAGCTTTCTTT,CASSLFGGSSTEAFF
TRBV9,TRBJ1-2,-,-,TGTGCCAGCAGCGTAGTTATGGACCTCGATTCCGGCTACACCTTC,CASSVVMDLDSGYTF
TRBV6-1,TRBJ2-5,-,-,TGTGCCAGCAGTGAAGGCGGGGTGCAAGAGACCCAGTACTTC,CASSEGGVQETQYF
TRBV19,TRBJ1-2,-,-,TGTGCCAGTAGTACCTCGGGATCGCGGAGGGGCTATGGCTACACCTTC,CASSTSGSRRGYGYTF